These T cell receptor beta chains were read from a single sample in a study of cytotoxic CD8 clonotypes in ibrutinib-treated CLL. TCRdb's table, derived via immunoSEQ multiplex PCR, lists solely in-frame clones and lacks some. The data hold approximately 91,000 clones, with roughly three quarters observed a single time. The input for sequencing was PBMCs, taken after 12 months of ibrutinib treatment. Every receptor here comes from a human donor with chronic lymphocytic leukemia. The CDR3 runs from the conserved cysteine through the conserved F or W. The order of the fields is V gene, clone size, J gene, D gene, CDR3 protein, CDR3 DNA. The D gene is left open where the match is weak. Expanded clones get a size class; other rows say once, few or many, or leave the size out.

TRBV4-2,.,TRBJ2-5,TRBD2,CASSQAGGARETQYF,TGTGCCAGCAGCCAAGCGGGAGGGGCCCGGGAGACCCAGTACTTC
TRBV27,.,TRBJ2-1,TRBD2,CASSPGGSYNEQFF,TGTGCCAGCAGTCCCGGGGGGTCCTACAATGAGCAGTTCTTC
TRBV11-2,few,TRBJ2-7,.,CASSTSVPYEQYF,TGTGCCAGCAGCACCTCGGTGCCCTACGAGCAGTACTTC
TRBV2,.,TRBJ1-1,.,CASRVGGNTEAFF,TGTGCCAGCAGGGTCGGGGGGAACACTGAAGCTTTCTTT
TRBV10-3,few,TRBJ1-1,.,CAIGAWGARWTEAFF,TGTGCCATCGGCGCCTGGGGGGCTCGGTGGACTGAAGCTTTCTTT
TRBV6-1,.,TRBJ1-5,.,CASSATESRPQHF,TGTGCCAGCAGCGCGACGGAGTCAAGGCCCCAGCATTTT
TRBV11-3,.,TRBJ2-7,TRBD1,CASSPTGGAGYEQYF,TGTGCCAGCAGCCCGACAGGGGGCGCGGGTTACGAGCAGTACTTC
TRBV7-2,.,TRBJ1-2,.,CASSFAGDGYTF,TGTGCCAGCAGTTTTGCCGGCGATGGCTACACCTTC
TRBV28,.,TRBJ1-3,.,CASSLTGGFTGNTIYF,TGTGCCAGCAGTTTAACGGGGGGCTTCACTGGAAACACCATATATTTT
TRBV5-4,.,TRBJ1-2,.,CASTGTQVDYGYTF,TGTGCCAGCACCGGGACCCAAGTCGACTATGGCTACACCTTC
TRBV11-2,few,TRBJ2-4,.,CASSGAIAKNIQYF,TGTGCCAGCAGCGGAGCAATAGCCAAAAACATTCAGTACTTC
TRBV19,.,TRBJ2-3,.,CASSQGGRADTQYF,TGTGCCAGTAGCCAAGGGGGGCGAGCGGATACGCAGTATTTT
TRBV18,.,TRBJ1-1,.,CASSSPLRKQLTEAFF,TGTGCCAGCTCATCCCCTTTGAGGAAGCAACTCACTGAAGCTTTCTTT
TRBV10-3,.,TRBJ2-3,TRBD2,CAIRDLAATTDTQYF,TGTGCCATCAGGGACCTAGCGGCCACCACAGATACGCAGTATTTT
TRBV29-1,.,TRBJ2-3,.,CSVNRDTTDTQYF,TGCAGCGTCAACCGGGACACCACAGATACGCAGTATTTT
TRBV9,.,TRBJ1-1,.,CASSAAGHPGTEAFF,TGTGCCAGCAGCGCCGCGGGACACCCGGGCACTGAAGCTTTCTTT
TRBV11-2,.,TRBJ2-3,.,CASSLDRLAADTQYF,TGTGCCAGCAGCTTAGATCGATTAGCGGCGGATACGCAGTATTTT
TRBV9,.,TRBJ1-2,.,CASSVAVSNYGYTF,TGTGCCAGCAGCGTAGCGGTCTCTAACTATGGCTACACCTTC
TRBV11-1,.,TRBJ2-7,TRBD2,CASSTSGRPSYEQYF,TGTGCCAGCAGCACTAGCGGGAGGCCCTCCTACGAGCAGTACTTC
TRBV7-2,.,TRBJ1-2,.,CASSLGLLYGYTF,TGTGCCAGCAGCTTAGGGCTCCTCTATGGCTACACCTTC
TRBV27,.,TRBJ1-4,.,CASRRLGPNEKLFF,TGTGCCAGCAGGCGGCTGGGGCCCAATGAAAAACTGTTTTTT